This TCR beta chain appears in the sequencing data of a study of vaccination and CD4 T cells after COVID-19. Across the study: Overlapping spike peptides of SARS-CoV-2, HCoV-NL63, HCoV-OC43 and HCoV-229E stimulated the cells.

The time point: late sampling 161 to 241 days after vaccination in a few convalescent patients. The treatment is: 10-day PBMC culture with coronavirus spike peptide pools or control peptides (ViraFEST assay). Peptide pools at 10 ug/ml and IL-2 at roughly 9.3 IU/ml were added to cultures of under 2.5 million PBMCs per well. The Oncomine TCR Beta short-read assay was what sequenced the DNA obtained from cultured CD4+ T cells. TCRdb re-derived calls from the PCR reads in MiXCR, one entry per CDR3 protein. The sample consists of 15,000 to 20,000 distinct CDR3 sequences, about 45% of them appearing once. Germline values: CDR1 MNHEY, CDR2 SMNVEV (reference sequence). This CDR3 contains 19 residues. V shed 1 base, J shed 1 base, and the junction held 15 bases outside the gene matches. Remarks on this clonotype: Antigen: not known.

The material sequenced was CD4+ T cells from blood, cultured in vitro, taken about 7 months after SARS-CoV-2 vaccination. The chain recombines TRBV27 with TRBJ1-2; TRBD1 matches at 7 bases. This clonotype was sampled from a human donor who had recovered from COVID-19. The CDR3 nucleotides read TGTGCCAGCAGTTTATTGTATAGAAGCCGACAGGGATTTAACTATGGCTACACCTTC. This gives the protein CASSLLYRSRQGFNYGYTF.